Below, 2 T cell receptor beta chains from the same sample are listed, as sequenced in a study of T-cell reconstitution after alpha-beta-depleted transplantation in children (dated by TCRdb to 2016 to 2018). The library was built by means of PCR. Sequencing instrument: Illumina HiSeq 2500. Molecular barcoding was employed in the preparation of TCR libraries, with unique molecular identifiers being used to normalize TCRbeta repertoire quantification. TCRdb itself trimmed the public reads at Q25 with fastp, ran MiXCR and retained productive beta chains. Every distinct CDR3 protein forms one entry, paired with its most common genes and DNA. The sample table holds about 980,000 distinct CDR3 sequences, of which about 26% were seen once. The ten largest account for about 28% of the sample. According to the study, the label for this sample's treatment or condition signals: allogeneic hematopoietic cell transplantation with graft depleted of TCRalphabeta T cells and CD19 B cells.

Sequenced here: PBMCs, mostly from graft donor cells, sampled 360 days after TCRalphabeta/CD19-depleted stem cell transplant. All receptors derive from a boy less than two years old who had a stem cell transplant for SCID, so the T cells may come from the graft donor.

This clonotype occurred many times. The chain employs TRBV28 and TRBJ2-1; 7 bases fit TRBD1. V lost 5 bases and J lost 5; bases outside the gene matches: 6. CDR3 size: 14 residues. Germline V gene data show CDR1 as MDHEN and CDR2 as SYDVKM. The CDR3 DNA follows: TGTGCCAGCAGTCCAAGACAGGGAAACAATGAGCAGTTCTTC. This codes for CASSPRQGNNEQFF.

In its sample, this clonotype was seen once. This chain's CDR3 is CASSGGSIQAFF. The CDR3 DNA reads as TGCGCCAGCAGCGGGGGGTCGATTCAAGCTTTCTTT. The rearrangement links TRBV5-1 to TRBJ1-1; D is possibly TRBD1 (5 bases). V dropped 4 bases and J dropped 9 bases, with 13 bases sitting between them. The CDR3 is 12 residues long. Germline V gene lookup returns CDR1 SGHRS and CDR2 YFSETQ.